A single sample gave rise to the 15 T cell receptor beta chains below, sequenced in a study of control samples from healthy donors and cancer patients. The data were produced by immunoSEQ multiplex PCR, yet TCRdb's version contains in-frame clones alone and is incomplete. The table lists about 150,000 clones, over 85% of them singletons. What was sequenced was blood. The receptors come from a man aged 18 to 29 in good health.

The chain uses TRBV5-1 and TRBJ2-3; TRBD1 aligns across 9 bases. With 0 bases clipped from V and 2 bases from J, the junction kept 4 bases outside the gene matches. CDR1 is SGHRS and CDR2 is YFSETQ in the germline V gene. The CDR3 spans 16 residues. The chain's CDR3 is CASSLAGTGYTDTQYF. CDR3 nucleotides: TGCGCCAGCAGCTTGGCAGGGACAGGGTACACAGATACGCAGTATTTT. The complete variable domain, with remaining parts taken from reference TRBV5-1 and TRBJ2-3, reads KAGVTQTPRYLIKTRGQQVTLSCSPISGHRSVSWYQQTPGQGLQFLFEYFSETQRNKGNFPGRFSGRQFSNSRSEMNVSTLELGDSALYLCASSLAGTGYTDTQYFGPGTRLTVL.

The genes are TRBV21-1 and TRBJ1-5. TRBV21-1 is reported as a pseudogene. The length of the CDR3 is 19 residues. The CDR3 nucleotides are TGTGCCAGCAGCAAAGAGGGCAGACCGGGGGGGGGCGTGGGGCAGCCCCAGCATTTT. Protein product: CASSKEGRPGGGVGQPQHF.

This clone occurred once. The genes are TRBV7-9 and TRBJ2-1, with 9 bases matching TRBD1. The CDR3 spans 13 residues. The germline gives CDR1 SEHNR, CDR2 FQNEAQ (reference sequence). Trimming cost V 3 bases and J 9 bases; bases outside gene matches: 3. CDR3 region: CASSLGTGIEQFF. In DNA, the CDR3 is TGTGCCAGCAGCTTGGGGACAGGGATTGAGCAGTTCTTC.

V is TRBV19 and J is TRBJ1-5; D might be TRBD1 (5 bases). Germline values: CDR1 LNHDA, CDR2 SQIVND (reference sequence). CDR3 length equals 13 residues. Trimming took off 11 bases at V and 3 bases at J, with 14 bases between the two ends. The CDR3 coding sequence is TGTGCCTGTGAAGACAGTACCAATCAGCCCCAGCATTTT. Amino acids: CACEDSTNQPQHF.

As for this clone: Distinct nucleotide sequences in the sample also encode this CDR3. The chain uses TRBV7-9 and TRBJ2-6, with D maybe TRBD1 (5 bases). Trimming took 3 bases from V and 1 from J, leaving 10 bases between them. The CDR3 consists of 16 residues. Germline V CDR1 and CDR2: SEHNR, FQNEAQ (reference sequence). The CDR3 sequence is CASSFPQVSGANVLTF. For the CDR3, the DNA is TGTGCCAGCAGCTTCCCACAGGTATCTGGGGCCAACGTCCTGACTTTC. Combining the CDR3 with reference TRBV7-9 and TRBJ2-6 gives the whole variable domain DTGVSQNPRHKITKRGQNVTFRCDPISEHNRLYWYRQTLGQGPEFLTYFQNEAQLEKSRLLSDRFSAERPKGSFSTLEIQRTEQGDSAMYLCASSFPQVSGANVLTFGAGSRLTVL.

V and J are TRBV12-3 or TRBV12-4 and TRBJ2-4; D ambiguous. The CDR3 runs to 11 residues. Trimming pared 3 bases from V and 16 bases from J, leaving 13 bases between. The chain's CDR3 is CASSFSTRVYF. CDR3 DNA sequence: TGTGCCAGCAGTTTCTCTACCCGTGTTTACTTC.

V is TRBV13 and J is TRBJ1-4; no clear D gene. In germline, CDR1 is PRHDT, CDR2 FYEKMQ (reference sequence). V was trimmed by 2 bases and J by 5 bases, leaving 9 bases between them. The CDR3 loop spans 14 amino acids. This CDR3 reads CASSLQSPNEKLFF. CDR3 DNA sequence: TGTGCCAGCAGCTTACAATCTCCCAATGAAAAACTGTTTTTT.

V is TRBV4-1 and J is TRBJ1-1; no clear D. V lost 1 base and J 3 bases, leaving 9 bases between the germline ends. Germline CDR1 reads MGHRA; CDR2 reads YSYEKL. This CDR3 is 14 amino acids long. CDR3 DNA: TGCGCCAGCAGCCAAGGTTTGGAGGACACTGAAGCTTTCTTT. Encoded protein: CASSQGLEDTEAFF.

The gene calls are TRBV6-5 and TRBJ1-5; no clear D. Trimming removed 6 bases from V and 5 bases from J, with 14 bases in between. Germline assignment: CDR1 MNHEY and CDR2 SVGAGI. This CDR3 has 14 residues. The CDR3: CASRTRNGDQPQHF. The CDR3 DNA sequence: TGTGCCAGCAGGACCCGGAACGGGGATCAGCCCCAGCATTTT.

The V gene is TRBV27, the J gene TRBJ1-2, with 9 bases identical to TRBD1. This CDR3 has 13 amino acids. J gave up 8 bases and V 5 bases, and 6 bases lay outside the gene matches. Germline V gene sequence: CDR1 MNHEY, CDR2 SMNVEV (reference sequence). The CDR3 DNA follows: TGTGCCAGCAGTGTGGGACAGGGCGGGGGCTACACCTTC. This encodes CASSVGQGGGYTF.

The V call is TRBV7-9, the J call TRBJ2-2; 8 bases agree with TRBD2. The germline CDR1 and CDR2 sequences are SEHNR and FQNEAQ (reference sequence). The CDR3 length is 15 residues. The junction had 3 bases not matched to a gene; V was cut back by 5 bases and J by 1 base. The CDR3 reads CASSRTSRNTGELFF. CDR3 coding DNA: TGTGCCAGCAGCCGGACTAGCAGGAACACCGGGGAGCTGTTTTTT.

The chain recombines TRBV7-8 with TRBJ1-5; D is ambiguous. With 5 bases removed from V and 7 bases from J, the gap between germline ends came to 21 bases. Looked up from germline, CDR1 is SGHVS and CDR2 is FQNEAQ. This CDR3 is built from 16 residues. Written as DNA, the CDR3 is TGTGCCAGCAGCCCCTACGGGAGGAGGGTAAAACAGCCCCAGCATTTT. Its protein product is CASSPYGRRVKQPQHF.

The chain carries TRBV7-9 and TRBJ1-4; D is perhaps TRBD1 (5 bases). V was pared by 5 bases and J by 8 bases, with 9 bases between. CDR3 length equals 12 residues. Germline V gene sequence: CDR1 SEHNR, CDR2 FQNEAQ (reference sequence). The CDR3, as DNA: TGTGCCAGCAGCCCATGGGGCGAAAAACTGTTTTTT. This sequence encodes CASSPWGEKLFF. The variable domain in full, completed from reference TRBV7-9 and TRBJ1-4, reads DTGVSQNPRHKITKRGQNVTFRCDPISEHNRLYWYRQTLGQGPEFLTYFQNEAQLEKSRLLSDRFSAERPKGSFSTLEIQRTEQGDSAMYLCASSPWGEKLFFGSGTQLSVL.

Concerning this clone itself: Relative to the germline gene, one junction end is altered; a read error may explain this. This chain connects TRBV30 to TRBJ1-3; possible D gene TRBD1, 6 bases. Per germline, CDR1 GTSNPN and CDR2 SVGIG (reference sequence). This CDR3 is built from 12 residues. The CDR3 sequence: CAWSGYYGTSFF. CDR3 nucleotide sequence: TGTGCCTGGAGTGGTTACTACGGGACATCATTCTTT.

This chain connects TRBV7-8 to TRBJ1-5; D not certain. Trimming pared 1 base from V and 5 bases from J, leaving 15 bases between. CDR1 is SGHVS, CDR2 FQNEAQ, per germline. The length of the CDR3 is 16 residues. This chain's CDR3 is CASSLEGIGFYQPQHF. CDR3 DNA: TGTGCCAGCAGCTTAGAGGGTATTGGATTCTATCAGCCCCAGCATTTT.